The 11 T cell receptor beta chains in this list originate from one sample, sequenced in a study of breast tumors, draining lymph nodes, adjacent tissues. In TCRdb, the multiplex PCR reads were re-called with MiXCR into one record per CDR3 protein. The table records 150,000 to 250,000 distinct CDR3 sequences, approximately 33% of them present only once. The lymph nodes were axillary draining lymph nodes from breast cancer patients. Sample: axillary lymph node tissue. These receptors originate from a female donor with breast cancer. Some clones in this sample may be carry-over from other donors' samples.

This clonotype was picked up many times. The rearrangement joins TRBV10-3 to TRBJ1-2; D may be TRBD1 (5 bases). V lost 10 bases to trimming and J lost 0 bases, with 18 bases between them. The CDR3 sequence is 15 residues long. In germline, CDR1 is ENHRY, CDR2 SYGVKD. CDR3 region: CATSWTGGANYGYTF. CDR3 DNA: TGTGCCACCTCCTGGACTGGGGGGGCTAACTATGGCTACACCTTC.

In its sample, this clonotype was seen many times. The rearrangement joins TRBV5-1 to TRBJ1-6, with a weak D call TRBD1 (6 bases). The length of the CDR3 is 14 residues. Trimming left V 4 bases short and J 8 bases short, with 13 bases between. Germline V lookup: CDR1 SGHRS, CDR2 YFSETQ. As DNA, the CDR3 is TGCGCCAGCAGCCCGGGGGCATCGGATTCACCCCTCCACTTT. This encodes CASSPGASDSPLHF.

This clonotype was observed many times. J is TRBJ2-5 and V is TRBV11-2, with D tentatively TRBD2 (5 bases). The germline CDR1 and CDR2 sequences are SGHAT and FQNNGV. The V end lost 4 bases, the J end lost 4 bases, and 13 bases lay between the germline ends. This CDR3 is built from 14 residues. The CDR3 here is CASSSRAGGETQYF. DNA for the CDR3: TGTGCCAGCAGCTCAAGGGCGGGTGGAGAGACCCAGTACTTC.

This clonotype was observed many times. This sequence joins TRBV20-1 and TRBJ2-5; TRBD2 agrees at 10 bases. Germline CDR1 and CDR2: DFQATT and SNEGSKA (reference sequence). The CDR3 totals 14 residues. V shed 7 bases, J shed 4 bases, and the junction held 9 bases outside the gene matches. CDR3 in amino acids: CSDRASGGVETQYF. The CDR3 bases are TGCAGTGACAGAGCTAGCGGGGGTGTAGAGACCCAGTACTTC.

About this clonotype: A much more abundant neighbour one base away suggests this may be a read error. The chain couples TRBV19 to TRBJ1-5; 8 positions agree with TRBD1. Germline trimming cut 1 base from V and 9 bases from J; bases unmatched to any gene: 11. Germline lookup yields CDR1 LNHDA and CDR2 SQIVND (reference sequence). CDR3 length: 16 residues. The CDR3: CASSIAQDRVDRPQHF. In nucleotides, the CDR3 is TGTGCCAGTAGTATAGCACAGGACAGGGTGGATCGGCCCCAGCATTTT.

The chain is built from TRBV15 and TRBJ1-5; TRBD1 might be the D (6 bases). V lost 3 bases, J lost 11 bases, and 29 bases lay in between. This CDR3 is 18 amino acids long. Germline-derived CDR1 and CDR2 are LNHNV and YYDKDF (reference sequence). CDR3 DNA sequence: TGTGCCACCAGCAGTGGATTGAAAACAGGGTCTGAGGAGGAGACCCAGCATTTT. It specifies CATSSGLKTGSEEETQHF.

The rearrangement uses TRBV7-2 and TRBJ1-2, with 8 bases fitting TRBD1. This CDR3 contains 16 residues. The J segment lost 10 bases and the V segment lost 1 base, leaving 14 bases of the junction unmatched. Per the germline V gene, CDR1 is SGHTA and CDR2 is FQGNSA. The CDR3 spells CASSLGTGFNGYTYTF. In DNA, the CDR3 is TGTGCCAGCAGCTTAGGGACAGGGTTTAATGGCTACACCTACACCTTC.

This clonotype was counted at least ten times. The V gene is TRBV12-3 or TRBV12-4, the J gene TRBJ2-1; 7 bases map to TRBD2. V shed 7 bases, J shed 3 bases, and the junction held 9 bases outside the gene matches. The CDR3 totals 15 residues. The CDR3 is CASTAGPSGYNEQFF. CDR3 sequence (DNA): TGTGCCAGCACAGCTGGCCCTAGCGGCTACAATGAGCAGTTCTTC.

This clonotype was seen repeatedly, ten times or more. The V call is TRBV2, the J call TRBJ1-2; a possible D gene is TRBD1 (5 bases). Deletions cut 0 bases from V and 8 bases from J, with 13 bases between. CDR1 SNHLY and CDR2 FYNNEI come from the germline V gene. The CDR3 has 14 amino acids. The CDR3 reads CASSEASRVGGYTF. The CDR3 bases are TGTGCCAGCAGTGAAGCGAGCAGGGTCGGAGGCTACACCTTC.

The V and J genes are TRBV20-1 and TRBJ1-5; D not resolved. V was shortened by 0 bases and J by 14 bases, with 20 bases between the two germline ends. Germline V gene data show CDR1 as DFQATT and CDR2 as SNEGSKA (reference sequence). The CDR3 length is 14 residues. The CDR3 loop reads CSAREWTSGSNEHF. In DNA, the CDR3 is TGCAGTGCTAGAGAGTGGACTAGCGGGAGTAATGAGCATTTT.

A word on this clonotype: This may be a read error, as it is one base from a much larger clone. The J gene is TRBJ2-1, the V gene TRBV11-1; 7 bases map to TRBD1. CDR1 SGHAT and CDR2 FQDESV come from the germline V gene (reference sequence). The CDR3 extends over 15 amino acids. This chain's CDR3 is CASSLYRGINNEQLF. The CDR3 DNA reads TGTGCCAGCAGCTTATACAGGGGAATTAACAATGAGCAGCTCTTC.